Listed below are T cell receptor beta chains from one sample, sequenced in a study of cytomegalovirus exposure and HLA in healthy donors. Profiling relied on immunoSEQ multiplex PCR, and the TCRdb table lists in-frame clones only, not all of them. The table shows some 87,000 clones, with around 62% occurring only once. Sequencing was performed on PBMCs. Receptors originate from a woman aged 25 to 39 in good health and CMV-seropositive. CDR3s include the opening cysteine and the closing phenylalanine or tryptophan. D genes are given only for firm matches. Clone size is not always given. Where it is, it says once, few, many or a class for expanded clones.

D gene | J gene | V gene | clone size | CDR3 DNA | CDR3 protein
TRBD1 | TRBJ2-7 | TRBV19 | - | TGTGCCACCACGGGACAGGGGGAAAACGAGCAGTACTTC | CATTGQGENEQYF
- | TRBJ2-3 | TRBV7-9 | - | TGTGCCAGCAACCCTGGTGTGGGGGGTCGCACAGATACGCAATATTTT | CASNPGVGGRTDTQYF
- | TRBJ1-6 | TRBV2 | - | TGTGCCAGCAGAAGGCAGGTTAATTCACCCCTCCACTTT | CASRRQVNSPLHF
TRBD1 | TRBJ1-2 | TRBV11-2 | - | TGTGCCAGCAGCTTAGCAGGGGGCTGCGGCTACACCTTC | CASSLAGGCGYTF
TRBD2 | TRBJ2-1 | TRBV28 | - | TGTGCCAGCGCCGGGGGGGAGAGCTCCTACAATGAGCAGTTCTTC | CASAGGESSYNEQFF
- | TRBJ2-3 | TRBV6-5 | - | TGTGCCAGCAGAGAGGGGGGGGGAGATACGCAGTATTTT | CASREGGGDTQYF
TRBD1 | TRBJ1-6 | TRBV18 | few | TGTGCCAGCTCACCGTCGGGACAGGGGTTTTATAATTCACCCCTCCACTTT | CASSPSGQGFYNSPLHF
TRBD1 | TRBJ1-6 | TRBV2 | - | TGTGCCAGCAGTACCCTGGGACAGGGGAATTCACCCCTCCACTTT | CASSTLGQGNSPLHF
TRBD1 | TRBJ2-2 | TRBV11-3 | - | TGTGCCACTGGTTGGCGGGGACAGGGTAACACCGGGGAGCTGTTTTTT | CATGWRGQGNTGELFF
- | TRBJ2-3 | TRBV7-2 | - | TGTGCCAGCAGCTTAGTAAGGGTTCCAGGGGGGCTCACAGATACGCAGTATTTT | CASSLVRVPGGLTDTQYF
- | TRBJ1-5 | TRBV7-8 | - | TGTGCCAGCAGCTTCGGGAACCAGCCCCAGCATTTT | CASSFGNQPQHF
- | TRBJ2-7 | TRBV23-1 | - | TGCGCCAGCAGTCACGGGTTGACAGGCCTAACCTACGAGCAGTACTTC | CASSHGLTGLTYEQYF
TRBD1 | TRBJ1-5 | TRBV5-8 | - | TGTGCCAGCAGCTTAACAGGGGGACAAAATCAGCCCCAGCATTTT | CASSLTGGQNQPQHF
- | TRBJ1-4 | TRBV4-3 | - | TGCGCCAGCAGCCAAGGGACATGGGCTAATGAAAAACTGTTTTTT | CASSQGTWANEKLFF
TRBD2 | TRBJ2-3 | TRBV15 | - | TGTGCCACCAGCACCCAACCGAGCGGGGGGGCAGCAGATACGCAGTATTTT | CATSTQPSGGAADTQYF
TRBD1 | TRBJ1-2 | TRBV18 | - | TGTGCCAGCTCACCAGGACAGGAAATCTATGGCTACACCTTC | CASSPGQEIYGYTF
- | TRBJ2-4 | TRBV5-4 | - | TGTGCCAGCAGCCTAGAGGTACTACCTACAAGCATTCAGTACTTC | CASSLEVLPTSIQYF
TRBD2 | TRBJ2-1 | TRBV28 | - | TGTGCCAGCAGCCCAGCGCTAGCGGGGGTTAATGAGCAGTTCTTC | CASSPALAGVNEQFF
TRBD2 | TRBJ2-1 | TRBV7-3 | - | TGTGCCAGCAGCTTTACAGCGGGGGGACTACTGGGTGAGCAGTTCTTC | CASSFTAGGLLGEQFF
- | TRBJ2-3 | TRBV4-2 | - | TGTGCCAGCAGCCAAGATGGGACTCGAGGTCGTGATACGCAGTATTTT | CASSQDGTRGRDTQYF
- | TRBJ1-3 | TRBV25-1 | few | TGTGCCAGCAGTGAATATGTCGCGGGAAACACCATATATTTT | CASSEYVAGNTIYF
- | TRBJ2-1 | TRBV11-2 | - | TGTGCCAGCATGCGGTCGGGGGTTAACAATGAGCAGTTCTTC | CASMRSGVNNEQFF
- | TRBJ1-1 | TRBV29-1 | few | TGCAGCGGAATAGTTCTCACTGAAGCTTTCTTT | CSGIVLTEAFF
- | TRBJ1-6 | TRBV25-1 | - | TGTGCCAGCCGATCACAGGGAGGGAATTCACCCCTCCACTTT | CASRSQGGNSPLHF
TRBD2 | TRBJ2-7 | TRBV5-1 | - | TGCGCCAGCAGCTTGGGAGCGGGGACCTCCTACGAGCAGTACTTC | CASSLGAGTSYEQYF
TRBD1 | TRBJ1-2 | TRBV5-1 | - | TGCGCCAGCAGCCGTGGGGACAGCTCCGCTAACTATGGCTACACCTTC | CASSRGDSSANYGYTF
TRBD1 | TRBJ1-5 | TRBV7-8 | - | TGTGCCAGCAGCGGCCGGGACAGGGGGCTCCAAAATCAGCCCCAGCATTTT | CASSGRDRGLQNQPQHF
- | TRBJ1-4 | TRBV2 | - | TGTGCCAGCATTGCGGGGGGCGGAAAACTGTTTTTT | CASIAGGGKLFF
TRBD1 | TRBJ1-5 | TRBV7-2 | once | TGTGCCAGCAGCGGGACAGGGGGATCATGGCCCCAGCATTTT | CASSGTGGSWPQHF
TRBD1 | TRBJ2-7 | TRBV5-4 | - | TGTGCCAGCAGCCCTACCGGGACAGGGACCTACGAGCAGTACTTC | CASSPTGTGTYEQYF
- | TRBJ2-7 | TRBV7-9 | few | TGTTCCAGCAGCCCGTTGGGGCCGGCCTACGAGCAGTACTTC | CSSSPLGPAYEQYF
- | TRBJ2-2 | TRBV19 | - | TGTGCCAGTTCAGGGGTAAACACCGGGGAGCTGTTTTTT | CASSGVNTGELFF
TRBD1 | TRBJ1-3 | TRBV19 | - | TGTGCCAGTACCCCGACAGGGGCTGGAAACACCATATATTTT | CASTPTGAGNTIYF
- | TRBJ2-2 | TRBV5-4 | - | TGTGCCAGCAGCTCTTCCGGGGGCACCGGGGAGCTGTTTTTT | CASSSSGGTGELFF
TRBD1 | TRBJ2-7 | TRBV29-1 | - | TGCAGCGTCCGAGTAGGGACAGGTCGGTACGAGCAGTACTTC | CSVRVGTGRYEQYF
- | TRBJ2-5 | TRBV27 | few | TGTGCCAGCCCTTTTCAAGCCAACCAAGAGACCCAGTACTTC | CASPFQANQETQYF
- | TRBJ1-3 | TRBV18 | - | TGTGCCAGCTCACCACTTGAACAGGGAAACACCATATATTTT | CASSPLEQGNTIYF
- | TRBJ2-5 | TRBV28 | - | TGTGCCAGCAGCCCAACGGTACAAGAGACCCAGTACTTC | CASSPTVQETQYF
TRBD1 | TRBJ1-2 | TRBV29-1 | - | TGCAGCGTTGGTCCCGGGACAGCCTATGGCTACACCTTC | CSVGPGTAYGYTF
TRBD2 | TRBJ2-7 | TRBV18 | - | TGTGCCAGCTCTATTAGCGGGGGGGCCCGCGAGCAGTACTTC | CASSISGGAREQYF
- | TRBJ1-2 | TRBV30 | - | TGTGCCTGGAGTCCCAGGGGTGGCGACTATGGCTACACCTTC | CAWSPRGGDYGYTF
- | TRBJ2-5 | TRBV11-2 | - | TGTGCCAGCAGCCGAAACATAAAAGAGACCCAGTACTTC | CASSRNIKETQYF
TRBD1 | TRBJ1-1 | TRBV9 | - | TGTGCCAGCAGCGTCGGGACAGGGACTGAAGCTTTCTTT | CASSVGTGTEAFF
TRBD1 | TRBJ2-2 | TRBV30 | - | TGTGCCTGGAGTGAGGGGGCTGTCGGGGAGCTGTTTTTT | CAWSEGAVGELFF
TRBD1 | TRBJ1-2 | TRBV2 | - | TGTGCCAGCAGTGAACTGTCAGGGGGGGGCTACACCTTC | CASSELSGGGYTF
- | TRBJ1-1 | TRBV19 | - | TGTGCCAGTAGTATTGGTCGGACTGAAGCTTTCTTT | CASSIGRTEAFF
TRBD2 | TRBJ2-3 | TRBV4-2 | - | TGTGCCAGCAGCCATTACGGGACTAGCGGGGTAACAGATACGCAGTATTTT | CASSHYGTSGVTDTQYF
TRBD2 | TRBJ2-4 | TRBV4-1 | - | TGCGCCAGCAGCCTCGTTGGACTAGCGAACATTCAGTACTTC | CASSLVGLANIQYF
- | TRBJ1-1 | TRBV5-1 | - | TGCGCCAGCAGCTTGGTGCAGGGTGGCGCTGAAGCTTTCTTT | CASSLVQGGAEAFF
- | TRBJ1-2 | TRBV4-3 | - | TGCGCCAGCAGCCATGGTTCCGGGATCCGCTATGGCTACACCTTC | CASSHGSGIRYGYTF
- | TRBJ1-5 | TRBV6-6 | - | TGTGCCAGCAGTTACAGGGAGGTTCGCAATCAGCCCCAGCATTTT | CASSYREVRNQPQHF
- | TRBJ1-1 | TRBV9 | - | TGTGCCAGCAGCGTAGGGGAGGCGGACACTGAAGCTTTCTTT | CASSVGEADTEAFF
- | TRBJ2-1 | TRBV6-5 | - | TGTGCCAGCAGTTTATACAATGAGCAGTTCTTC | CASSLYNEQFF
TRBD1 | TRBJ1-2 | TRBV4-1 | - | TGCGCCAGCACCTCTTTGGACAGGGGAAACTATGGCTACACCTTC | CASTSLDRGNYGYTF
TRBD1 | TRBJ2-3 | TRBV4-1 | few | TGCGCCAGCAGCCAATTCGGATCGGCCGACAGGGATTTAAATCAGGAGTATTTT | CASSQFGSADRDLNQEYF
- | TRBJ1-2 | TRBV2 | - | TGTGCCAGCGAGGCAGGGCCGAACTATGGCTACCCCTTC | CASEAGPNYGYPF
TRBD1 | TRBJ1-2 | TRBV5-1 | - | TGCGCCAGCAGTATGGTGGCGACAGGGGATGGCTACCCCTTC | CASSMVATGDGYPF